In this sample, the clone carrying this TCR beta chain turned up once. This entry belongs to a study of low-dose radiotherapy and immunotherapy resistance in tumors. About the research overall: A dose of 0.5 Gy per fraction was delivered to Cohort 1 every 2 weeks, for a total of 6.5 Gy. Cohort 2 was treated with 1 Gy per fraction every two weeks, amounting to 13 Gy across 26 weeks.

Time point noted: before trial treatment. Low-dose radiotherapy, low-dose cyclophosphamide, aspirin, ipilimumab and nivolumab were all given to the donors. TRAV and TRBV primers primed cDNA for both TCRalpha and TCRbeta. The authors ran about 21 PCR cycles to amplify TCRs with a constant-region primer and V-primer adapter. The isolated mRNA underwent amplification through in vitro transcription. Each CDR3 protein gets one entry after TCRdb re-called the reads with MiXCR. This table has under 95,000 distinct CDR3 sequences, roughly a sixth appearing once. Germline V gene sequence: CDR1 MNHEY, CDR2 SVGAGI. The CDR3 has 13 residues. V lost 7 bases and J lost 6, with 13 bases in between.

The sequence derives from a male donor with prostate cancer. The input for sequencing was PBMCs, taken before treatment. This chain connects TRBV6-5 to TRBJ1-3; D uncertain. The CDR3 spells CASMLSGENTIYF. CDR3 coding DNA: TGTGCCAGCATGCTATCAGGAGAAAACACCATATATTTT.